These T cell receptor beta chains were read from a single sample in a study of blood T cell repertoires in COVID-19. Profiled with immunoSEQ multiplex PCR; TCRdb holds only in-frame clones, not every one. The sample yields approximately 240,000 clones, 84% seen once. Sequencing was done on a sample of peripheral blood. The origin of the receptors is a woman aged 55-70 years who had recovered from COVID-19. Each CDR3 is given with its conserved first and last residue. A D gene is named only where the DNA matches it firmly. Expanded clones get a size class; other rows say once, few or many, or leave the size out.

TRBJ1-2 TRBD1 15 TRBV6-5 once CASSYSSQGAGGYTF TGTGCCAGCAGTTACTCGAGTCAGGGGGCGGGAGGCTACACCTTC
TRBJ2-7 TRBD1 16 TRBV5-1 . CASSSGLGTGPYEQYF TGCGCCAGCAGCTCGGGACTGGGGACAGGTCCCTACGAGCAGTACTTC
TRBJ1-6 . 14 TRBV4-3 few CASSQTGIDSPLHF TGCGCCAGCAGCCAAACAGGGATTGATTCACCCCTCCACTTT
TRBJ2-5 . 15 TRBV5-5 . CASSLEIRWQETQYF TGTGCCAGCAGCTTGGAAATCCGGTGGCAAGAGACCCAGTACTTC
TRBJ2-1 TRBD2 16 TRBV4-1 . CASRASGTISYNEQFF TGCGCCAGCAGAGCTAGCGGGACGATCTCCTACAATGAGCAGTTCTTC
TRBJ2-7 TRBD2 15 TRBV5-4 once CASSLEAGGLYEQYF TGTGCCAGCAGCTTGGAGGCGGGGGGGCTTTACGAGCAGTACTTC
TRBJ2-5 TRBD2 16 TRBV11-2 . CASSFRGRGASETQYF TGTGCCAGCAGCTTCCGGGGGCGGGGGGCATCAGAGACCCAGTACTTC
TRBJ2-1 TRBD2 15 TRBV6-4 . CASSDVGTSYNEQFF TGTGCCAGCAGTGACGTAGGGACTAGCTACAATGAGCAGTTCTTC
TRBJ2-2 . 14 TRBV5-1 few CASKEGANTGELFF TGCGCCAGCAAAGAGGGTGCGAACACCGGGGAGCTGTTTTTT
TRBJ2-2 TRBD1 14 TRBV9 . CASSGTGFTGELFF TGTGCCAGCAGCGGGACAGGGTTCACCGGGGAGCTGTTTTTT
TRBJ1-1 . 15 TRBV9 once CASRESDTPNTEAFF TGTGCCAGCAGAGAATCGGACACTCCGAACACTGAAGCTTTCTTT
TRBJ1-6 . 14 TRBV7-9 . CASSLVTGDSPLHF TGTGCCAGCAGCTTAGTAACGGGGGATTCACCCCTCCACTTT
TRBJ2-7 TRBD2 16 TRBV6-5 . CASSYSQRGALYEQYF TGTGCCAGCAGTTACTCCCAGCGGGGGGCCCTATACGAGCAGTACTTC
TRBJ1-4 . 14 TRBV19 . CASSLTDANEKLFF TGTGCCAGTAGCCTGACAGACGCTAATGAAAAACTGTTTTTT
TRBJ1-2 . 13 TRBV9 . CASSEQQGYGYTF TGTGCCAGCAGCGAGCAACAGGGTTATGGCTACACCTTC
TRBJ1-2 TRBD1 14 TRBV29-1 . CSVGKQGDHYGYTF TGCAGCGTTGGGAAACAGGGGGACCACTATGGCTACACCTTC
TRBJ1-2 . 16 TRBV30 . CAWSVKAGSYGYGYTF TGTGCCTGGAGTGTTAAAGCAGGGTCCTACGGCTATGGCTACACCTTC
TRBJ2-7 . 15 TRBV4-1 few CASSQGGNSDVEQYF TGCGCCAGCAGCCAAGGCGGGAACAGCGACGTCGAGCAGTACTTC
TRBJ2-4 TRBD1 14 TRBV6-5 once CASDRGSAKNIQYF TGTGCCAGCGACAGGGGGTCAGCCAAAAACATTCAGTACTTC
TRBJ2-5 TRBD2 16 TRBV11-2 . CASSLPWTSGGETQYF TGTGCCAGCAGCCTCCCATGGACTAGCGGGGGTGAGACCCAGTACTTC
TRBJ1-6 . 14 TRBV9 . CASSVVPIRSPLHF TGTGCCAGCAGCGTAGTCCCGATCCGGTCACCCCTCCACTTT
TRBJ1-1 . 15 TRBV21-1 . CASSKVVGQNTEAFF TGTGCCAGCAGCAAAGTCGTGGGACAGAACACTGAAGCTTTCTTT
TRBJ2-2 TRBD1 16 TRBV19 . CASSIPRGLRSGELFF TGTGCCAGTAGTATCCCTAGGGGGCTAAGAAGCGGGGAGCTGTTTTTT
TRBJ1-6 . 12 TRBV10-3 . CAIGFGDSPLHF TGTGCCATAGGTTTCGGGGATTCACCCCTCCACTTT
TRBJ1-2 . 14 TRBV19 few CASSKRAEADGYTF TGTGCCAGTAGTAAGAGGGCAGAGGCGGATGGCTACACCTTC
TRBJ2-7 . 13 TRBV7-8 . CASSSVAPYEQYF TGTGCCAGCAGCTCCGTAGCCCCTTACGAGCAGTACTTC
TRBJ2-6 . 20 TRBV21-1 . CASSTYEGENNGSGANVLTF TGTGCCAGCAGCACATACGAAGGAGAAAATAATGGGTCGGGGGCCAACGTCCTGACTTTC
TRBJ1-5 TRBD1 14 TRBV6-5 . CASSSDRENQPQHF TGTGCCAGCAGTTCCGACAGGGAGAATCAGCCCCAGCATTTT
TRBJ2-5 TRBD2 18 TRBV5-4 . CASSSALRTSGLQETQYF TGTGCCAGCAGCTCCGCCCTCCGGACTAGCGGGTTGCAAGAGACCCAGTACTTC
TRBJ2-7 . 14 TRBV3-1/TRBV3-2 . CASSRTRGLYEQYF TGTGCCAGCAGCCGAACGCGGGGGCTCTACGAGCAGTACTTC
TRBJ2-1 . 15 TRBV13 few CASSLGSPGYNEQFF TGTGCCAGCAGCCTCGGGTCCCCTGGGTACAATGAGCAGTTCTTC
TRBJ2-3 . 15 TRBV11-2 . CASSFVATNTDTQYF TGTGCCAGCAGCTTCGTGGCAACTAACACAGATACGCAGTATTTT
TRBJ2-3 TRBD2 17 TRBV6-1 . CASSEEPSGGAADTQYF TGTGCCAGCAGTGAAGAGCCTAGCGGGGGGGCTGCAGATACGCAGTATTTT
TRBJ1-2 . 13 TRBV19 . CASNPRGSYGYTF TGTGCCAGTAATCCCAGGGGATCCTATGGCTACACCTTC
TRBJ1-2 . 12 TRBV19 . CASSGQNYGYTF TGTGCCAGTAGTGGGCAGAACTATGGCTACACCTTC
TRBJ2-5 . 15 TRBV5-1 . CASSPTATGPETQYF TGCGCCAGCAGCCCGACGGCGACAGGCCCAGAGACCCAGTACTTC
TRBJ2-3 . 14 TRBV15 . CATSRVGNTDTQYF TGTGCCACCAGCAGAGTGGGCAACACAGATACGCAGTATTTT
TRBJ2-5 . 14 TRBV30 . CAWSLSPSQETQYF TGTGCCTGGAGTCTCTCTCCCTCCCAAGAGACCCAGTACTTC
TRBJ2-1 . 17 TRBV15 once CATSPGPGGAPWNEQFF TGTGCCACCAGCCCGGGCCCCGGTGGGGCTCCGTGGAATGAGCAGTTCTTC
TRBJ1-3 . 13 TRBV6-5 once CASSRGAGNTIYF TGTGCCAGCAGCAGGGGAGCTGGAAACACCATATATTTT
TRBJ1-4 . 15 TRBV19 once CASSPRGATNEKLFF TGTGCCAGTAGTCCCCGGGGGGCCACTAATGAAAAACTGTTTTTT
TRBJ1-3 . 16 TRBV18 once CASSPPGRGTGNTIYF TGTGCCAGCTCACCACCTGGCAGGGGAACTGGAAACACCATATATTTT
TRBJ2-7 . 16 TRBV30 . CAWRAQGLISSYEQYF TGTGCCTGGAGGGCTCAAGGACTGATTAGCTCCTACGAGCAGTACTTC
TRBJ2-1 . 14 TRBV28 . CASSALRVVNEQFF TGTGCCAGCAGTGCCCTCCGGGTCGTAAATGAGCAGTTCTTC
TRBJ1-1 TRBD1 14 TRBV28 once CASSLGTANTEAFF TGTGCCAGCAGTCTAGGGACAGCCAACACTGAAGCTTTCTTT
TRBJ1-6 TRBD1 14 TRBV7-9 . CASSSEGDSRALHF TGTGCCAGCAGCTCGGAGGGGGACAGTCGAGCCCTCCACTTT
TRBJ2-5 TRBD2 18 TRBV3-1/TRBV3-2 . CASSQGRLAGGRQETQYF TGTGCCAGCAGCCAAGGAAGACTAGCGGGGGGGCGACAAGAGACCCAGTACTTC
TRBJ1-6 . 15 TRBV5-1 . CASSSDKGSNSPLHF TGCGCCAGCAGCAGCGATAAGGGGTCTAATTCACCCCTCCACTTT